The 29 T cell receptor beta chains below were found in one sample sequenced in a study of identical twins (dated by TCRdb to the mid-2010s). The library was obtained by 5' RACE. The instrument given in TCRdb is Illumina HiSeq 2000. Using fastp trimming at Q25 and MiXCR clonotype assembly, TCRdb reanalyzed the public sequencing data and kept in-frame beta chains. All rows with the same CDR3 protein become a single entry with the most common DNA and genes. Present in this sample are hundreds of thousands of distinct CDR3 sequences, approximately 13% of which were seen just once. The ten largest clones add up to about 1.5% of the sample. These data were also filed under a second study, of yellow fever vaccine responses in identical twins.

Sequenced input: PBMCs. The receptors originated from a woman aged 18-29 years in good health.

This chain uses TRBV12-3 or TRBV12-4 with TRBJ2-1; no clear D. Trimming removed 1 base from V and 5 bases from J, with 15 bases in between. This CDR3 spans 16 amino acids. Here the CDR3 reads CASSLGGTRMDNEQFF. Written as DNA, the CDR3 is TGTGCCAGCAGTTTAGGCGGAACTCGGATGGACAATGAGCAGTTCTTC.

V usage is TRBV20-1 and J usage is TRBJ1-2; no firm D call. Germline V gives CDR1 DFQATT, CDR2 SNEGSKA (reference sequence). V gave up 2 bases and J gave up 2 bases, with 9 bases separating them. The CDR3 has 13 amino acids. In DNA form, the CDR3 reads TGCAGTGCTAGAATTGCGTTAAACTATGGCTACACCTTC. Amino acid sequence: CSARIALNYGYTF.

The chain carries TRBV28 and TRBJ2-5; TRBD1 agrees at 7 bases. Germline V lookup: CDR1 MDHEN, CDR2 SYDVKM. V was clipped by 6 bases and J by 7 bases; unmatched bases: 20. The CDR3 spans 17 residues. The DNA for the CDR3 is TGTGCCAGCAGCCCGACCCGGGACAGTGTGTCGTGGGGGACCCAGTACTTC. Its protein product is CASSPTRDSVSWGTQYF.

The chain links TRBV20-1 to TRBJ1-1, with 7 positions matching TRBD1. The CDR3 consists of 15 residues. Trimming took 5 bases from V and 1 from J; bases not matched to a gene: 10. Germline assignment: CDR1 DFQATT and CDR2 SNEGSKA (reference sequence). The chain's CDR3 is CSAPHRGWTNTEAFF. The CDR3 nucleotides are TGCAGTGCTCCGCACAGGGGTTGGACGAACACTGAAGCTTTCTTT.

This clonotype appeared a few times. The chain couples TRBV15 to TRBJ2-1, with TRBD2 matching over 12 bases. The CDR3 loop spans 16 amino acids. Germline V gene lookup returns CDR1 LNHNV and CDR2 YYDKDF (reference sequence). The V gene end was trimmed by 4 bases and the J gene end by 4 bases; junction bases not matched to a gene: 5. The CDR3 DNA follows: TGTGCCACCAGCACTAGCCTAGCGGGAGGGTACAATGAGCAGTTCTTC. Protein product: CATSTSLAGGYNEQFF.

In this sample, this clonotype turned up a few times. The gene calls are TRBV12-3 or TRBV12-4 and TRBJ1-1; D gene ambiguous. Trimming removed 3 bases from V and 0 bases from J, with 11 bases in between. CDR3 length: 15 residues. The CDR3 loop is CASSLRPEMNTEAFF. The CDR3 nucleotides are TGTGCCAGCAGTTTGCGGCCCGAGATGAACACTGAAGCTTTCTTT.

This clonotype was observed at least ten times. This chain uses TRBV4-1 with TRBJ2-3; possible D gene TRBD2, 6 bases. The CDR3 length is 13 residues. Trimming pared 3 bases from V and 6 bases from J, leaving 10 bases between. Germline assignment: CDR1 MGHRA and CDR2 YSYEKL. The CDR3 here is CASSQEGTDTQYF. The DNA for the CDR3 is TGCGCCAGCAGCCAGGAGGGTACGGATACGCAGTATTTT.

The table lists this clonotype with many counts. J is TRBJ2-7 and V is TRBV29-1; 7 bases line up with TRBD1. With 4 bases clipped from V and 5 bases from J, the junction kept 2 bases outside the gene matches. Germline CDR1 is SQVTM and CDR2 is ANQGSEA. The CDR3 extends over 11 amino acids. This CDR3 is CSVAGQDEQYF. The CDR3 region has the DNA TGCAGCGTTGCCGGACAGGACGAGCAGTACTTC.

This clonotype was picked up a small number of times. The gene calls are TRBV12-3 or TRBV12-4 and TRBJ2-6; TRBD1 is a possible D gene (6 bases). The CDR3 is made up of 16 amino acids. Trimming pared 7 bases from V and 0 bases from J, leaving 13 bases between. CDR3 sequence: CASTQGFLSGANVLTF. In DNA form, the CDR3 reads TGTGCCAGCACACAGGGTTTCCTCTCTGGGGCCAACGTCCTGACTTTC.

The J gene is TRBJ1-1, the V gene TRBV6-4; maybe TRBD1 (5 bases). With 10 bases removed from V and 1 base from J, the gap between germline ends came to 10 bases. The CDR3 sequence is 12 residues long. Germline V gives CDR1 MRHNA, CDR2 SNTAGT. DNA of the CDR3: TGTGCCACCGAGGGGAGGAACACTGAAGCTTTCTTT. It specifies CATEGRNTEAFF.

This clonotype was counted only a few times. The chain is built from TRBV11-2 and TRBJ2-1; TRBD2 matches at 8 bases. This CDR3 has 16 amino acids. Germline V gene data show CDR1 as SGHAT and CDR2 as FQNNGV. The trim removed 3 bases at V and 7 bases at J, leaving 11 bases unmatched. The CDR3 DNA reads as TGTGCCAGCAGCTTGGACAGCGGGAGTTGGGCGAATGAGCAGTTCTTC. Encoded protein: CASSLDSGSWANEQFF.

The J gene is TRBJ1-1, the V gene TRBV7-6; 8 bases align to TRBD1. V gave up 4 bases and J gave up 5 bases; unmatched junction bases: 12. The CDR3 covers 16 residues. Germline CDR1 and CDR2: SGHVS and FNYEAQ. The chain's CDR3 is CASSSPGTGGYTEAFF. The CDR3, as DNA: TGTGCCAGCAGCTCCCCCGGGACAGGAGGGTATACTGAAGCTTTCTTT.

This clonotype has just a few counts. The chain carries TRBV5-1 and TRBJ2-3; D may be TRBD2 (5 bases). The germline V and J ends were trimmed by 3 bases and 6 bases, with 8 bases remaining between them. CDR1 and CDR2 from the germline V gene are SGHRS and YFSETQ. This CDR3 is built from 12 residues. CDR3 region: CASSSDFDTQYF. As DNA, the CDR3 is TGCGCCAGCAGCTCGGACTTTGATACGCAGTATTTT. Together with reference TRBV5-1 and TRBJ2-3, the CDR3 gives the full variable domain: KAGVTQTPRYLIKTRGQQVTLSCSPISGHRSVSWYQQTPGQGLQFLFEYFSETQRNKGNFPGRFSGRQFSNSRSEMNVSTLELGDSALYLCASSSDFDTQYFGPGTRLTVL.

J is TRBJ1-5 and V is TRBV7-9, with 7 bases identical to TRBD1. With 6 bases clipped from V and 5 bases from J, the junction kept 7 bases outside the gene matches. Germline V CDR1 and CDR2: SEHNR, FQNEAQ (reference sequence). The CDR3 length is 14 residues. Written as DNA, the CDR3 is TGTGCCAGCAGTAAACAGGGGATCCATCAGCCCCAGCATTTT. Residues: CASSKQGIHQPQHF. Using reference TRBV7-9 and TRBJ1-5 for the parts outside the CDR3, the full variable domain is DTGVSQNPRHKITKRGQNVTFRCDPISEHNRLYWYRQTLGQGPEFLTYFQNEAQLEKSRLLSDRFSAERPKGSFSTLEIQRTEQGDSAMYLCASSKQGIHQPQHFGDGTRLSIL.

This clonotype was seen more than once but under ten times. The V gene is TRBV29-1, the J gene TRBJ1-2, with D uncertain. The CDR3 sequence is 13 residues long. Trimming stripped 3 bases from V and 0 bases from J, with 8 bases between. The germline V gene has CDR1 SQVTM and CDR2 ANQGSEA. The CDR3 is CSVEGRSNYGYTF. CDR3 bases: TGCAGCGTTGAGGGGAGATCTAACTATGGCTACACCTTC.

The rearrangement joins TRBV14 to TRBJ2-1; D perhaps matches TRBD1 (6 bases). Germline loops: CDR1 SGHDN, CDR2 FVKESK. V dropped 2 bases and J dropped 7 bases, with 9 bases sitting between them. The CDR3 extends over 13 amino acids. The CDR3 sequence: CASSQTRGNEQFF. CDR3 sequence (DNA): TGTGCCAGCAGCCAAACGAGGGGGAATGAGCAGTTCTTC.

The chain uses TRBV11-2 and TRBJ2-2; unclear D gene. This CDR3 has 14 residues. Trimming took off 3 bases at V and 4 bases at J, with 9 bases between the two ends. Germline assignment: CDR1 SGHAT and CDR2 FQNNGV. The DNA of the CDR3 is TGTGCCAGCAGCTTGAGCTTTCCCACCGGGGAGCTGTTTTTT. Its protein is CASSLSFPTGELFF.

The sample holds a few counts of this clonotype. The CDR3 DNA is TGTGCCAGCACCACTCGTTGGCTGAGCTCCTACAATGAGCAGTTCTTC. This encodes CASTTRWLSSYNEQFF. This chain joins TRBV12-3 or TRBV12-4 and TRBJ2-1; D not resolved. The V end was cut by 7 bases, the J end by 0 bases, with 16 bases between. The CDR3 consists of 16 residues.

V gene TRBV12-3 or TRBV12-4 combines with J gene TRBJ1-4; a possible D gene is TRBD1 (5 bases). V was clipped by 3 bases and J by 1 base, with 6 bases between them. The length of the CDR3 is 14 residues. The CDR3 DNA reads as TGTGCCAGCAGTTTCAGGGTAACTAATGAAAAACTGTTTTTT. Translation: CASSFRVTNEKLFF.

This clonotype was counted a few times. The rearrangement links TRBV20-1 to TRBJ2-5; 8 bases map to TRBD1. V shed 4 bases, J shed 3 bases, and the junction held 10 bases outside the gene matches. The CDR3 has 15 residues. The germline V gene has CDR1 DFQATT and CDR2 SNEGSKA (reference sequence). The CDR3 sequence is CSATPPGQAEETQYF. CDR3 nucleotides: TGCAGTGCTACCCCACCGGGACAGGCCGAAGAGACCCAGTACTTC.

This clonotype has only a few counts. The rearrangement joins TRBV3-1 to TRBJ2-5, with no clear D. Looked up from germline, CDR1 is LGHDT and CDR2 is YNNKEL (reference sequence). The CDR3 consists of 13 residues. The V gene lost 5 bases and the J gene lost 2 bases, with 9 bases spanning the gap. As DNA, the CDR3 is TGTGCCAGCAGCTCAGCGTGGCAAGAGACCCAGTACTTC. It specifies CASSSAWQETQYF.

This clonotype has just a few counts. The CDR3 nucleotides are TGCAGTGCTAGAGCCGGCGGACTAGCGGGACTCAATGAGCAGTTCTTC. It is translated as CSARAGGLAGLNEQFF. The rearrangement uses TRBV20-1 and TRBJ2-1; TRBD2 matches 12 bases. The CDR3 loop spans 16 amino acids. Germline V gene data show CDR1 as DFQATT and CDR2 as SNEGSKA (reference sequence). V lost 1 base and J lost 6; bases outside the gene matches: 7.

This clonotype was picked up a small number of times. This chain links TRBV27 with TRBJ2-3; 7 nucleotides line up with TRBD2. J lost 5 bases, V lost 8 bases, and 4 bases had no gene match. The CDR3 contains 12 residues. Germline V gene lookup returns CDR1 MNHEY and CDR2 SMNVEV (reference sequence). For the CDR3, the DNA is TGTGCCAGCGGGAGGGTGGGAGATACGCAGTATTTT. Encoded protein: CASGRVGDTQYF.

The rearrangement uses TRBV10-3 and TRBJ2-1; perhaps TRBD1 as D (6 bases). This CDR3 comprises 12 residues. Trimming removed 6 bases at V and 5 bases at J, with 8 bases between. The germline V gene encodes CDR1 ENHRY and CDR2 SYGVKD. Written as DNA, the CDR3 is TGTGCCATCAGGAAGGGGGACAATGAGCAGTTCTTC. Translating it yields CAIRKGDNEQFF.

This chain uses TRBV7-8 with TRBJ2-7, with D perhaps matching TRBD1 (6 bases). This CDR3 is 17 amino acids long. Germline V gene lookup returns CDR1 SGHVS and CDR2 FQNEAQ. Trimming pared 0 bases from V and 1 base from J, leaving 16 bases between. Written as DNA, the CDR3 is TGTGCCAGCAGCTTAGCTTTTGACAGGATAACTTCCTACGAGCAGTACTTC. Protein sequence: CASSLAFDRITSYEQYF.

Here the CDR3 reads CSVVGRDVAKNIQYF. The CDR3 coding sequence is TGCAGCGTTGTCGGCAGGGATGTCGCCAAAAACATTCAGTACTTC. The chain uses TRBV29-1 and TRBJ2-4; possible D gene TRBD1, 5 bases. The V end was cut by 4 bases, the J end by 1 base, with 14 bases between. The CDR3 length is 15 residues. Germline V gene lookup returns CDR1 SQVTM and CDR2 ANQGSEA.

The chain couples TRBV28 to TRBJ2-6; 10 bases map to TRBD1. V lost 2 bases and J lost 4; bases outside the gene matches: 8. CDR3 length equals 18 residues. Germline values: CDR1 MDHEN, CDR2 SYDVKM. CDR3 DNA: TGTGCCAGCAGTTTAACCGGGACAGGGGACTCAGGGGCCAACGTCCTGACTTTC. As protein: CASSLTGTGDSGANVLTF. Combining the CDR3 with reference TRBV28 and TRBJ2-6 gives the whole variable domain DVKVTQSSRYLVKRTGEKVFLECVQDMDHENMFWYRQDPGLGLRLIYFSYDVKMKEKGDIPEGYSVSREKKERFSLILESASTNQTSMYLCASSLTGTGDSGANVLTFGAGSRLTVL.

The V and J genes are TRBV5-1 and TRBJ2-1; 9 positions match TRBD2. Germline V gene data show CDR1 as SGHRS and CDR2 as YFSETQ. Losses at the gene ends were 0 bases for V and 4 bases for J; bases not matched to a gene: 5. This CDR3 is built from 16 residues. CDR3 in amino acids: CASSLASGALYNEQFF. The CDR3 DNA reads TGCGCCAGCAGCTTGGCTAGCGGGGCCTTATACAATGAGCAGTTCTTC.

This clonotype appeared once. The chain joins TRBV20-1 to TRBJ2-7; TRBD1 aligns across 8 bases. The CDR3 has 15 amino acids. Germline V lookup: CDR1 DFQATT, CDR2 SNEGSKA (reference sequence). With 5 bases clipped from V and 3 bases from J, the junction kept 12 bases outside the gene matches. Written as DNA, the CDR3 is TGCAGTGCTGGGGATAATCAGGGGGCGCGCTACGAGCAGTACTTC. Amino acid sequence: CSAGDNQGARYEQYF.